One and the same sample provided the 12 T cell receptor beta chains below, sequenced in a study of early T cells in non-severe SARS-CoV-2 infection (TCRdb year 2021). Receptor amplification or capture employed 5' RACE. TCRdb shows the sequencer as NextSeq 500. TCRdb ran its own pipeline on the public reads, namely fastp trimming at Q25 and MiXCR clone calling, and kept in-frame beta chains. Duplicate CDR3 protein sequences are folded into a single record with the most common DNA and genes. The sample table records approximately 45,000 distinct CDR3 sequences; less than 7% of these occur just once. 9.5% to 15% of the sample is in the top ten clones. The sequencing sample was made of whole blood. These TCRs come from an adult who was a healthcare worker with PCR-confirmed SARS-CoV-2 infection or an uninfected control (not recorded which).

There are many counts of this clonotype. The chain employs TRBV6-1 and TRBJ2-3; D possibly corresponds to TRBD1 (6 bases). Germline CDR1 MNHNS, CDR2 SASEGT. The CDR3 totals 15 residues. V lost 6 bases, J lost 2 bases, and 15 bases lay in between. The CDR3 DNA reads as TGTGCCAGCAGAGATACAGGGTACCCCACAGATACGCAGTATTTT. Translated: CASRDTGYPTDTQYF.

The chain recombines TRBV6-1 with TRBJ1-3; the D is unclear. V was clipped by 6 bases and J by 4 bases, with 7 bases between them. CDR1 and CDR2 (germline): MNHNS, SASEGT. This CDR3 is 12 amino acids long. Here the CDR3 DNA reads TGTGCCAGCAGGTTGGCGGGAAACACCATATATTTT. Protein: CASRLAGNTIYF.

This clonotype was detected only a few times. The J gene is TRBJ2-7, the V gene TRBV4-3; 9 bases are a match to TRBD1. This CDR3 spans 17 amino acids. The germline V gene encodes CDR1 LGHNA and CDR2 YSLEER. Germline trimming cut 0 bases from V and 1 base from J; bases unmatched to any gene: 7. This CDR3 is CASSQDLYGTGSYEQYF. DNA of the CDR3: TGCGCCAGCAGCCAAGATCTTTACGGGACAGGGTCCTACGAGCAGTACTTC.

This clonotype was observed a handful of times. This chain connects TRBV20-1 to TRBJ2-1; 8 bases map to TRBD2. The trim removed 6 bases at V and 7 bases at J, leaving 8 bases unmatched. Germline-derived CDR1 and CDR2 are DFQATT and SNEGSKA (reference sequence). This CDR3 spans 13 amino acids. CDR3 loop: CSAPGLGINEQFF. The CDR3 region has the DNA TGCAGTGCCCCGGGACTAGGGATAAATGAGCAGTTCTTC.

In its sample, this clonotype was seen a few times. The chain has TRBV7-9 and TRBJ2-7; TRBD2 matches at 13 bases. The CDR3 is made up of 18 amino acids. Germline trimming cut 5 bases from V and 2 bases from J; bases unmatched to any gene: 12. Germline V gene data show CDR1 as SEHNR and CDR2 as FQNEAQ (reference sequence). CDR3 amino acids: CASSPGYSLAGGPYEQYF. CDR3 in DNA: TGTGCCAGCAGCCCTGGATATTCACTAGCGGGGGGGCCCTACGAGCAGTACTTC. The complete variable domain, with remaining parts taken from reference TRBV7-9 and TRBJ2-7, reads DTGVSQNPRHKITKRGQNVTFRCDPISEHNRLYWYRQTLGQGPEFLTYFQNEAQLEKSRLLSDRFSAERPKGSFSTLEIQRTEQGDSAMYLCASSPGYSLAGGPYEQYFGPGTRLTVT.

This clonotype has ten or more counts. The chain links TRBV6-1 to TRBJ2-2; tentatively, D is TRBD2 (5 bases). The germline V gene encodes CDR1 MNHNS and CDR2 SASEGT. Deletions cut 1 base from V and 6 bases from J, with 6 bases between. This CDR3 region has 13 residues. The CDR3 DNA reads TGTGCCAGCAGTGAAGGGGAGTCCGGGGAGCTGTTTTTT. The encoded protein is CASSEGESGELFF.

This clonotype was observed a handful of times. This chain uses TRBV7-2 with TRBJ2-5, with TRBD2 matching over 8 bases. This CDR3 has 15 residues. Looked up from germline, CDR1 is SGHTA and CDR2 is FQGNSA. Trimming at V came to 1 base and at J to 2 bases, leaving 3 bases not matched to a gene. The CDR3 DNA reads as TGTGCCAGCAGCTTAGAAGCGGGGGAACAAGAGACCCAGTACTTC. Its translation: CASSLEAGEQETQYF.

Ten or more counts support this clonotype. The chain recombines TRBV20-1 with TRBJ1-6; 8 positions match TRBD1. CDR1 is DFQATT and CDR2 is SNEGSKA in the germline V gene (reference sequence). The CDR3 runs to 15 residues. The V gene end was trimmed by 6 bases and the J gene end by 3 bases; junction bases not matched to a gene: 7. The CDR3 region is CSALPGGFYNSPLHF. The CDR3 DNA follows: TGCAGTGCGTTGCCAGGGGGCTTCTATAATTCACCCCTCCACTTT.

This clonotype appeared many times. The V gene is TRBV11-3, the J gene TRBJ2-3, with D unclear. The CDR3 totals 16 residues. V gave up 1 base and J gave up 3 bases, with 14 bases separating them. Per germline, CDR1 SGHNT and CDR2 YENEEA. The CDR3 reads CASSLGAGVQTDTQYF. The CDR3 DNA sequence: TGTGCCAGCAGCTTAGGTGCTGGGGTCCAGACAGATACGCAGTATTTT.

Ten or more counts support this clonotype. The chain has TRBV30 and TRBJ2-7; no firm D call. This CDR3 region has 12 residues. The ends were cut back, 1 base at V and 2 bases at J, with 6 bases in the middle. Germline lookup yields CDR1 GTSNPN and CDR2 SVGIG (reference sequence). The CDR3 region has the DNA TGTGCCTGGAGTGCCAACACCTACGAGCAGTACTTC. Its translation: CAWSANTYEQYF.

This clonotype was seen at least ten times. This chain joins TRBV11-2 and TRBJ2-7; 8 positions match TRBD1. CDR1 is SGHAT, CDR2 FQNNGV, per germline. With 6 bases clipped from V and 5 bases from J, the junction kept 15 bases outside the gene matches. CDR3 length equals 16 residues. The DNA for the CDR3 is TGTGCCAGCAGTCGACTCGCGGGGACAGGTCCCCACGAGCAGTACTTC. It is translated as CASSRLAGTGPHEQYF.

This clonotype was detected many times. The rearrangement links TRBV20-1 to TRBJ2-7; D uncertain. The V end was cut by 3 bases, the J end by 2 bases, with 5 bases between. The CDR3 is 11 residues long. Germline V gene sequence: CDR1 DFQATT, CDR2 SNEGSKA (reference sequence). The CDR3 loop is CSARRTYEQYF. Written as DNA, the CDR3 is TGCAGTGCTAGGAGGACCTACGAGCAGTACTTC.